This TCR beta chain is drawn from a study of blood T cell repertoires in COVID-19 (TCRdb year 2020). Turning to the overall study: Samples covering the acute and convalescent phases of COVID-19 were provided by collaborators in the United States, Italy and Spain. The prospective study material was composed of cDNA or gDNA derived from T cells, B-cell-depleted T cells, or PBMCs. Deeply sampled blood TCRbeta repertoires from subjects exposed to, actively infected with, or recovered from COVID-19 were included in the dataset. The repertoires were released in a freely available public database intended as a resource for research on the immune response to SARS-CoV-2. The samples were drawn from two sources: the first 160 participants of the ongoing ImmuneRACE study, and about 1,300 subjects contributed by 6 global collaborators. A de-identified subject ID, COVID-19 status, age in years and sex were almost always included in the sample metadata. HLA class I and class II types, where available, came from metadata supplied by the sample provider rather than from assay-based typing.

Collaborating institutions collected whole blood in K2EDTA tubes following their own protocols. For TCRbeta analysis, collaborators shipped samples as frozen whole blood, isolated PBMCs, or DNA extracted from either of those sample types. What the study reported, not specific to this receptor: The quantity of clinical and demographic metadata differed by source and by participant and was supplied without curation.

TCRbeta CDR3 regions were amplified from genomic DNA using the immunoSEQ Assay, a bias-controlled multiplex PCR. The original pipeline was this. Nucleated cell counts per sample were estimated from amplification of reference gene primers within the assay. Sequence reads were collapsed and filtered to measure the absolute abundance of every unique TCRbeta CDR3 rearrangement. For each sample, productive Simpson clonality was calculated as the square root of Simpson's diversity index over productive rearrangements. TCRdb re-hosts the immuneACCESS table, in-frame sequences only. Its copies lack some clones; in the studies checked, an unresolved V gene accounts for under half of them, and the cause for the rest is not known. V and J calls and clone size are given by that table; D and trimming were obtained from the DNA. The sample yields about 85,000 clones; roughly nine tenths were counted once. Approximately 2.2% of the sample lies in the top ten.

CDR1 and CDR2, looked up from the germline V gene, are SGDLS and YYNGEE. The germline V and J ends show losses of 0 bases and 5 bases respectively, and no gene match explains 10 bases of the junction. Measured from the cysteine to the phenylalanine, the CDR3 is 17 residues long. Kept here is only the CDR3 DNA, which spans 51 bases and is read in frame from base 1. Details on this clone: It has no known antigen specificity. Base qualities are not at hand, and no much larger clone is one base apart.

This TCR came from a man aged 45-60 years with acute or convalescent COVID-19. The rearranged segments are TRBV9 and TRBJ2-1; TRBD2 matches 8 bases in the middle. Source material: peripheral blood. The CDR3 is CASSVVGRAGGDNEQFF. The nucleotide sequence is given as TGTGCCAGCAGCGTAGTTGGCAGGGCGGGGGGTGACAATGAGCAGTTCTTC.